The sequence of this T cell receptor (beta chain) was determined in a study of shared T cell receptors in the human thymus. The ends lost 4 bases at V and 0 bases at J; junction bases unmatched: 11. The CDR3 is 18 residues long. The germline V gene encodes CDR1 LGHNA and CDR2 YNFKEQ. The protocol was immunoSEQ multiplex PCR, while the TCRdb copy is restricted to in-frame clones and leaves out a portion. The top ten hold over 0.008% of the sample, which has about 660,000 clones, around nine tenths seen once. The same sample was also used in a study of human thymus T cells. This second report adds: Thymic TCR repertoires of unrelated people reportedly overlapped highly.

The J gene is TRBJ2-1, the V gene TRBV4-2; 8 positions match TRBD2. Sequences were obtained from thymocytes. The TCR comes from a boy under three years old with a congenital heart defect. CDR3 region: CASSPSPWGTSSYNEQFF. The CDR3 nucleotides are TGTGCCAGCAGCCCCTCCCCGTGGGGGACTAGCTCCTACAATGAGCAGTTCTTC.